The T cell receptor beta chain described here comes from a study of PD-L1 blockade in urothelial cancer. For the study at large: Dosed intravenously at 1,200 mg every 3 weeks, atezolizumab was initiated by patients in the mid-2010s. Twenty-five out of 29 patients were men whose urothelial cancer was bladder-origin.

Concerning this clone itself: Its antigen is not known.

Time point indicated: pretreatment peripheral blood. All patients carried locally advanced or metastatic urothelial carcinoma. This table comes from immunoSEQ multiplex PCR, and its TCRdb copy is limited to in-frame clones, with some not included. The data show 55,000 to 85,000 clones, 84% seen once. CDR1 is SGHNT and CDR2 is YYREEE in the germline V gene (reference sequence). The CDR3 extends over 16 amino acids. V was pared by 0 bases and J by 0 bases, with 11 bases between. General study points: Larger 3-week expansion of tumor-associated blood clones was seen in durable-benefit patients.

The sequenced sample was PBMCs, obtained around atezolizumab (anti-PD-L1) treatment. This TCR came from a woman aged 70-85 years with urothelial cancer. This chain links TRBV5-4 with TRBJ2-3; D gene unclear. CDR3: CASSLGSDTSTDTQYF. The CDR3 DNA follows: TGTGCCAGCAGCTTGGGCTCCGATACTAGCACAGATACGCAGTATTTT. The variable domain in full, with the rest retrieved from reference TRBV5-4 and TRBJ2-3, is ETGVTQSPTHLIKTRGQQVTLRCSSQSGHNTVSWYQQALGQGPQFIFQYYREEENGRGNFPPRFSGLQFPNYSSELNVNALELDDSALYLCASSLGSDTSTDTQYFGPGTRLTVL.